The clone carrying this T cell receptor (beta chain) showed up just a few times. Preparation of the TCRbeta library was carried out with unique molecular identifiers. TCRdb reprocessed the PCR reads via MiXCR and lists one record per CDR3 protein. The data hold 300,000 to 400,000 distinct CDR3 sequences, with less than 15% observed a single time. The sample belongs to a study of T-cell reconstitution after alpha-beta-depleted transplantation in children. Sequenced material: PBMCs, taken from the stem cell graft. This TCR derives from a human donor who donated a stem cell graft to a child with Fanconi anemia.

The CDR3 spells CASSRSGGSPLHF. In DNA, the CDR3 is TGTGCCAGCAGCCGGTCCGGGGGTTCACCCCTCCACTTT. The chain employs TRBV14 and TRBJ1-6, with D maybe TRBD1 (5 bases). V lost 4 bases and J 9 bases, leaving 10 bases between the germline ends. The CDR3 is 13 amino acids. Germline CDR1 and CDR2: SGHDN and FVKESK.